This T cell receptor beta chain appears in the sequencing data of a study of shared clonotypes between healthy human individuals. The V segment lost 4 bases and the J segment 5 bases; nucleotides outside the gene matches: 10. This CDR3 region has 16 residues. In germline, CDR1 is MNHNS, CDR2 SASEGT. Study-level findings and limits: With few donors, the genetic and exposure-history diversity represented was limited. Sampling was confined to blood; repertoires within tissues likely differ.

Each cell subset's genomic DNA was divided evenly among several immunoSEQ plates. The table came from immunoSEQ multiplex PCR; TCRdb's copy has only in-frame clones and leaves some out. The table lists 1.5 million to 2.5 million clones, less than 95% of them singletons. Naive CD8 cells, CD45RO-negative and positively selected for CCR7, excluded terminally differentiated effector memory CD45RA+ cells. The donor cohort consisted entirely of Caucasian adults residing in Nashville, Tennessee. Regarding this clone: Its antigen is undetermined.

The specimen sequenced was naive CD8+ T cells sorted from blood. The TCR was taken from a man aged 18 to 29 in good health. The V call is TRBV6-1, the J call TRBJ2-2; 7 nucleotides align to TRBD1. In nucleotides, the CDR3 is TGTGCCAGCAGTGCCCCGACAGGGCCCGGGACCGGGGAGCTGTTTTTT. Translation: CASSAPTGPGTGELFF.